Following are 19 T cell receptor beta chains from one sample sequenced in a study of shared clonotypes between healthy human individuals. Libraries were prepared by immunoSEQ multiplex PCR; TCRdb keeps only in-frame clonotypes and omits some of them. The table lists a few hundred thousand clones, 70% to 80% of them singletons. Sequences were obtained from PBMCs. The receptors were gathered from a middle-aged woman in good health. Some clones in this sample may be carry-over from other donors' samples.

The CDR3 bases are TGTGCCAGCAGCTTGGAGGCAGGGGGAGGAAACTATGGCTACACCTTC. Its translation: CASSLEAGGGNYGYTF. The chain carries TRBV5-4 and TRBJ1-2; TRBD1 aligns across 7 bases. The ends lost 0 bases at V and 2 bases at J; junction bases unmatched: 7. The CDR3 runs to 16 residues. The germline V gene has CDR1 SGHNT and CDR2 YYREEE (reference sequence).

This clone has more than one count but fewer than ten. V usage is TRBV5-1 and J usage is TRBJ1-2; weak D call: TRBD1 (5 bases). With 0 bases removed from V and 3 bases from J, the gap between germline ends came to 9 bases. This CDR3 has 14 amino acids. The germline V gene has CDR1 SGHRS and CDR2 YFSETQ. The CDR3 loop reads CASSLASRDYGYTF. The CDR3 DNA reads as TGCGCCAGCAGCTTGGCCAGCAGGGACTATGGCTACACCTTC.

Turning to this clone: A far larger clone is off by one base, so a read error is likely. The final CDR3 position lacks the conserved phenylalanine or tryptophan, pointing to a likely read error. The gene calls are TRBV4-3 and TRBJ2-4; D might be TRBD1 or TRBD2, each matching 5 bases. V lost 2 bases and J lost 10, with 12 bases in between. The CDR3 covers 13 residues. Germline CDR1 and CDR2: LGHNA and YSLEER. The DNA for the CDR3 is TGCGCCAGCAGCCAAAACCGGGACCAAATTCAGTACCTC. Translating it yields CASSQNRDQIQYL.

The rearrangement uses TRBV29-1 and TRBJ1-2; no clear D gene. This CDR3 has 13 residues. Germline-derived CDR1 and CDR2 are SQVTM and ANQGSEA. The V end lost 3 bases, the J end lost 4 bases, and 12 bases lay between the germline ends. CDR3 in DNA: TGCAGCGTTGATTATGGACGGGGCTATGGCTACACCTTC. It is translated as CSVDYGRGYGYTF.

V gene TRBV11-2 combines with J gene TRBJ1-1; D is uncertain. The CDR3 spans 11 residues. Trimming stripped 5 bases from V and 6 bases from J, with 7 bases between. CDR1 and CDR2 from the germline V gene are SGHAT and FQNNGV. The CDR3 loop is CASSQAAEAFF. For the CDR3, the DNA is TGTGCCAGCAGCCAGGCTGCTGAAGCTTTCTTT. Using reference TRBV11-2 and TRBJ1-1 for the parts outside the CDR3, the full variable domain is EAGVAQSPRYKIIEKRQSVAFWCNPISGHATLYWYQQILGQGPKLLIQFQNNGVVDDSQLPKDRFSAERLKGVDSTLKIQPAKLEDSAVYLCASSQAAEAFFGQGTRLTVV.

The chain has TRBV15 and TRBJ1-2; a weak D match, TRBD1 (5 bases). The V end lost 9 bases, the J end lost 4 bases, and 21 bases lay between the germline ends. The CDR3 consists of 15 residues. CDR1 is LNHNV, CDR2 YYDKDF, per germline (reference sequence). The CDR3 sequence is CATSPGAGIGYGYTF. The CDR3 DNA reads TGTGCCACAAGCCCCGGCGCAGGGATCGGCTATGGCTACACCTTC.

The chain couples TRBV7-9 to TRBJ2-7; D is uncertain. The germline V gene encodes CDR1 SEHNR and CDR2 FQNEAQ (reference sequence). CDR3 length equals 15 residues. Trimming stripped 4 bases from V and 0 bases from J, with 13 bases between. The CDR3 here is CASSWWGVSSYEQYF. Here the CDR3 DNA reads TGTGCCAGCAGCTGGTGGGGTGTGAGCTCCTACGAGCAGTACTTC.

In the case of this clone: A far larger clone is a single base away, which makes a read error likely. No conserved phenylalanine or tryptophan is present at the end of the CDR3, so a read error is the likely explanation. This chain connects TRBV5-6 to TRBJ1-2, with TRBD1 identical over 8 bases. Germline V CDR1 and CDR2: SGHDT, YYEEEE. CDR3 size: 17 residues. V lost 0 bases to trimming and J lost 2 bases; unmatched junction nucleotides: 9. The CDR3 loop is CASSLVAGGDRNYGYTL. CDR3 DNA sequence: TGTGCCAGCAGCTTGGTGGCAGGGGGCGATAGGAACTATGGCTACACCCTC.

A word on this clone: A read error is likely here: a far larger clone is one base away. The chain combines TRBV4-1 with TRBJ2-7; no clear D. Trimming removed 1 base at V and 2 bases at J, with 18 bases between. The CDR3 consists of 17 residues. Germline V gene lookup returns CDR1 MGHRA and CDR2 YSYEKL. CDR3 sequence reads: CASSQGYSLLFPYEQYF. In DNA, the CDR3 is TGCGCCAGCAGCCAAGGCTACTCATTGCTGTTTCCCTACGAGCAGTACTTC.

Details on this clone: This could be a read error, since a much larger clone is one nucleotide away. The CDR3 coding sequence is TGCGCCAGCAGCTTGGGGCTCCAGGGGGCGTGGATCGGGGAGCTGTTTTTT. It yields the protein CASSLGLQGAWIGELFF. This chain uses TRBV5-1 with TRBJ2-2; the match to TRBD1 covers 8 bases. The junction had 11 bases not matched to a gene; V was cut back by 0 bases and J by 7 bases. This CDR3 is built from 17 residues. In germline, CDR1 is SGHRS, CDR2 YFSETQ.

V and J are TRBV21-1 and TRBJ2-7; no DNA check was done on the table's D call, TRBD1. TRBV21-1 is deemed a pseudogene. This CDR3 has 15 residues. CDR3 sequence: CATPPLGRSSYEQYF. DNA for the CDR3: TGTGCCACGCCCCCACTTGGGCGAAGCTCCTACGAGCAGTACTTC.

This clone was recorded only once. It differs at one base from a far larger clone, so likely a read error. The sample contains more than one DNA sequence encoding this CDR3. This sequence joins TRBV10-3 and TRBJ1-3; D unresolved. From germline, CDR1 is ENHRY and CDR2 SYGVKD. This CDR3 spans 13 amino acids. The CDR3 sequence: CAISTESGNTIYF. CDR3 DNA sequence: TGTGCCATCAGTACAGAATCTGGAAACACTATATATTTT.

This clone appeared once. The chain combines TRBV11-1 with TRBJ2-7; the D gene is possibly TRBD2 (6 bases). The CDR3 spans 14 residues. In germline, CDR1 is SGHAT, CDR2 FQDESV (reference sequence). The ends were cut back, 2 bases at V and 7 bases at J, with 15 bases in the middle. CDR3 loop: CASSLLGREEEQYF. CDR3 sequence (DNA): TGTGCCAGCAGCTTATTGGGCAGGGAGGAGGAGCAGTACTTC. Based on the CDR3 plus reference TRBV11-1 and TRBJ2-7, the full variable domain is EAEVAQSPRYKITEKSQAVAFWCDPISGHATLYWYRQILGQGPELLVQFQDESVVDDSQLPKDRFSAERLKGVDSTLKIQPAELGDSAMYLCASSLLGREEEQYFGPGTRLTVT.

J is TRBJ1-6 and V is TRBV7-2, with unresolved D. CDR3 length: 16 amino acids. V was cut by 5 bases and J by 5 bases, with 16 bases left in between. CDR1 is SGHTA and CDR2 is FQGNSA in the germline V gene. The CDR3 nucleotides read TGTGCCAGCAGCATAAACGGGCCCGCAGATAATTCACCCCTCCACTTT. Translating gives CASSINGPADNSPLHF.

The rearrangement uses TRBV25-1 and TRBJ1-4, with 8 bases that match TRBD1. The germline gives CDR1 MGHDK, CDR2 SYGVNS. The CDR3 runs to 14 residues. The trim removed 8 bases at V and 6 bases at J, leaving 8 bases unmatched. CDR3 sequence reads: CASAWTGMDEKLFF. CDR3 nucleotide sequence: TGTGCCAGCGCTTGGACAGGGATGGATGAAAAACTGTTTTTT.

J is TRBJ2-3 and V is TRBV29-1; no clear D. The CDR3 runs to 13 residues. The V and J ends lost 8 bases and 5 bases respectively, with 17 bases between them. Germline values: CDR1 SQVTM, CDR2 ANQGSEA. CDR3 sequence: CSFCWGLEDTQYF. In nucleotides, the CDR3 is TGCAGCTTTTGCTGGGGTTTGGAAGATACGCAGTATTTT.

The chain links TRBV28 to TRBJ1-1; possible D gene TRBD1, 5 bases. Germline CDR1 is MDHEN and CDR2 is SYDVKM. The CDR3 covers 15 residues. Between the trimmed V and J ends, which lost 5 bases and 4 bases, there was a span of 17 bases. Here the CDR3 DNA reads TGTGCCAGCAGTCCCCGTAAGGGGATGATCACTGAAGCTTTCTTT. It is translated as CASSPRKGMITEAFF.

V and J are TRBV30 and TRBJ2-1; weak D call: TRBD2 (6 bases). Germline CDR1 and CDR2: GTSNPN and SVGIG (reference sequence). The CDR3 covers 12 residues. V gave up 2 bases and J gave up 15 bases, with 17 bases separating them. DNA of the CDR3: TGTGCCTGGAGTTTAGGGCTAGCGCGGCCGTTCTTC. Translation: CAWSLGLARPFF.

A single count supports this clone. This chain links TRBV11-2 with TRBJ2-7; D not resolved. Trimming pared 0 bases from V and 3 bases from J, leaving 6 bases between. The CDR3 loop spans 13 amino acids. Germline V CDR1 and CDR2: SGHAT, FQNNGV. CDR3 protein: CASSLDVFYEQYF. The CDR3 region has the DNA TGTGCCAGCAGCTTAGATGTCTTCTACGAGCAGTACTTC.